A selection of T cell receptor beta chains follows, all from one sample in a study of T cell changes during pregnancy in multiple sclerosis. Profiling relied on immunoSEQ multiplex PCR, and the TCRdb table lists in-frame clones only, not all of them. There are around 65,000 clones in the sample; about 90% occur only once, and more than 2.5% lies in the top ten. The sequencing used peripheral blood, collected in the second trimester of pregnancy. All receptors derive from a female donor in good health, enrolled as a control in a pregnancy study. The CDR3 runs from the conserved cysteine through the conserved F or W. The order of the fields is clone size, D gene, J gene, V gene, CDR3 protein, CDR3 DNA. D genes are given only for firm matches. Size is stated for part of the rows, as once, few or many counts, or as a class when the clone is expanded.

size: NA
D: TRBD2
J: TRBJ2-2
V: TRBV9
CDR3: CASSVAGGSGTSIHTGELFF
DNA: TGTGCCAGCAGCGTAGCAGGTGGATCCGGGACTAGCATACACACCGGGGAGCTGTTTTTT

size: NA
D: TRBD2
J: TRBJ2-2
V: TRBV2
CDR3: CASNGGGDTGELFF
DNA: TGTGCCAGCAATGGCGGGGGAGACACCGGGGAGCTGTTTTTT

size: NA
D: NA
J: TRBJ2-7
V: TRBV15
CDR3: CATSRDGRSYEQYF
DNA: TGTGCCACCAGCAGAGATGGTAGGAGCTACGAGCAGTACTTC

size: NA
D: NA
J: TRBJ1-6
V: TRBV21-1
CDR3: CARPSRRRSYPLHF
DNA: TGTGCCAGACCATCCCGACGAAGGAGCTATCCCCTCCACTTT

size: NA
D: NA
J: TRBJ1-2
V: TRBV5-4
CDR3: CASSLVRENYGYTF
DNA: TGTGCCAGCAGCTTGGTTCGGGAAAACTATGGCTACACCTTC

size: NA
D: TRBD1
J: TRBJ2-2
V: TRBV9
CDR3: CASSVQDRAAGELFF
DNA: TGTGCCAGCAGCGTACAAGACAGGGCGGCCGGGGAGCTGTTTTTT

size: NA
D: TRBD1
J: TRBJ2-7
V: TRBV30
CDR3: CASNRDRVDYEQYF
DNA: TGTGCATCTAACCGGGACAGGGTTGATTACGAGCAGTACTTC

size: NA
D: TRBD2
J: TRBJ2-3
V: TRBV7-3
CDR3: CASSLNGAGGAVDTQYF
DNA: TGTGCCAGCAGCTTAAACGGTGCGGGGGGGGCGGTAGATACGCAGTATTTT

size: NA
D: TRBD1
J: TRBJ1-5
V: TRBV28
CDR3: CASSLGTGYNQPQHF
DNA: TGTGCCAGCAGTTTAGGGACAGGATACAATCAGCCCCAGCATTTT

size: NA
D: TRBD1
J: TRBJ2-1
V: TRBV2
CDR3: CASLRELQGNEQFF
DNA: TGTGCCAGCTTACGTGAGCTACAGGGGAATGAGCAGTTCTTC

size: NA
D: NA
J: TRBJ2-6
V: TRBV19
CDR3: CASSMESSGANVLTF
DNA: TGTGCCAGTAGTATGGAGAGCTCTGGGGCCAACGTCCTGACTTTC

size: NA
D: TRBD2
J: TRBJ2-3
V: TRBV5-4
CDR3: CASSLGGLAGEVDTQYF
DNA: TGTGCCAGCAGCTTGGGAGGTCTAGCGGGGGAGGTAGATACGCAGTATTTT

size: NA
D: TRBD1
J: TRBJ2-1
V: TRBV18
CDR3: CASSPSGTGGYNEQFF
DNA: TGTGCCAGCTCACCATCCGGGACAGGGGGCTACAATGAGCAGTTCTTC

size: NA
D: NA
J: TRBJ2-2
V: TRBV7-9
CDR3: CASSSSGRGIGGELFF
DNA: TGTGCCAGCAGCTCCAGCGGTAGAGGTATCGGCGGGGAGCTGTTTTTT

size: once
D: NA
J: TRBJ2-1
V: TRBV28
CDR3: CASSLLGGPISYNEQFF
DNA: TGTGCCAGCAGTTTATTGGGCGGGCCCATCTCCTACAATGAGCAGTTCTTC

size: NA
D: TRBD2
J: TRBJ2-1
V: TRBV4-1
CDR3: CASSQDRLAGNEQFF
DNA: TGCGCCAGCAGCCAAGATAGACTAGCGGGGAATGAGCAGTTCTTC

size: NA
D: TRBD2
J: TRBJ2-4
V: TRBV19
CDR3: CARGLAGRGGPKNIQYF
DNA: TGTGCCAGGGGACTAGCGGGAAGGGGGGGGCCCAAAAACATTCAGTACTTC

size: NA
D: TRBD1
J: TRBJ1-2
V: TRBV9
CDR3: CASSRDSILDGYTF
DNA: TGTGCCAGCAGTAGGGACAGCATCCTAGATGGCTACACCTTC

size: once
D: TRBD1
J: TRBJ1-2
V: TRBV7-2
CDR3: CASSPQGADGYTF
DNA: TGTGCCAGCAGTCCTCAGGGGGCGGACGGCTACACCTTC